One sample yielded the 17 T cell receptor beta chains listed below, sequenced in a study of shared clonotypes between healthy human individuals. The naive CD8 population came from CD45RO-negative cells selected for CCR7, without terminally differentiated effector memory CD45RA+ cells. The assay was immunoSEQ multiplex PCR, and TCRdb's table has in-frame clones only and misses some. The data show 2 million or so clones, roughly 94% seen once. Sequenced material: naive CD8+ T cells sorted from blood. All receptors come from a man younger than 35 in good health.

This chain joins TRBV6-1 and TRBJ1-4; D perhaps matches TRBD1 (6 bases). Trimming cost V 8 bases and J 8 bases, with 21 bases left between them. The CDR3 length is 15 residues. The germline CDR1 and CDR2 sequences are MNHNS and SASEGT. Written as DNA, the CDR3 is TGTGCCAGCTCAGAAGGGAAAGGGGGGAACGAAAAACTGTTTTTT. As protein: CASSEGKGGNEKLFF.

In the case of this clone: Different DNA sequences within this sample yield the same CDR3. CDR3 region: CASSLAQGLDEQYF. CDR3 nucleotides: TGTGCCAGCAGCTTAGCCCAGGGTCTCGACGAGCAGTACTTC. The gene calls are TRBV7-9 and TRBJ2-7, with D tentatively TRBD1 (5 bases). The CDR3 length is 14 residues. Trimming removed 0 bases at V and 5 bases at J, with 11 bases between. Per germline, CDR1 SEHNR and CDR2 FQNEAQ (reference sequence).

The V and J genes are TRBV27 and TRBJ2-7, with TRBD2 identical over 12 bases. The ends lost 5 bases at V and 4 bases at J; junction bases unmatched: 6. CDR3 length: 15 residues. Germline CDR1 reads MNHEY; CDR2 reads SMNVEV (reference sequence). CDR3 residues: CASSPTSGGLYEQYF. The CDR3 DNA reads TGTGCCAGCAGTCCGACTAGCGGGGGTTTATACGAGCAGTACTTC.

The chain is built from TRBV11-3 and TRBJ2-1; possible D gene TRBD1, 5 bases. The germline V gene encodes CDR1 SGHNT and CDR2 YENEEA. The V and J ends lost 5 bases and 0 bases respectively, with 17 bases between them. CDR3 length: 17 residues. The CDR3 DNA follows: TGTGCCAGCAGCGAGCGACAGTTCCCGGGCTCCTACAATGAGCAGTTCTTC. Protein sequence: CASSERQFPGSYNEQFF.

The gene calls are TRBV7-6 and TRBJ2-1; 7 bases are a match to TRBD1. Per germline, CDR1 SGHVS and CDR2 FNYEAQ. This CDR3 is built from 15 residues. The V and J ends lost 1 base and 2 bases, in that order; junction bases with no gene match: 2. The CDR3 coding sequence is TGTGCCAGCAGCTTAGGGGGACAGCCCTACAATGAGCAGTTCTTC. This gives the protein CASSLGGQPYNEQFF.

The V and J genes are TRBV5-6 and TRBJ1-1; maybe TRBD1 (5 bases). The germline CDR1 and CDR2 sequences are SGHDT and YYEEEE. Trimming left V 4 bases short and J 4 bases short, with 14 bases between. The CDR3 length is 14 residues. CDR3: CASSPLGGGTEAFF. The CDR3 coding sequence is TGTGCCAGCAGCCCCCTGGGGGGGGGCACTGAAGCTTTCTTT.

This rearrangement joins TRBV14 to TRBJ2-3; 7 bases line up with TRBD2. V lost 4 bases to trimming and J lost 1 base; unmatched junction nucleotides: 2. This CDR3 comprises 14 residues. Germline CDR1 reads SGHDN; CDR2 reads FVKESK. CDR3 in DNA: TGTGCCAGCAGCCCTAGCGGACGCACAGATACGCAGTATTTT. Amino acid sequence: CASSPSGRTDTQYF.

This rearrangement joins TRBV10-1 to TRBJ2-7; D perhaps matches TRBD1 (6 bases). CDR1 and CDR2 from the germline V gene are WNHNN and SYGVQD (reference sequence). CDR3 length: 17 residues. V lost 1 base and J lost 5, with 21 bases in between. CDR3 bases: TGCGCCAGCAGTGAGTTTGCGGTGACAGGATTTCTCCACGAGCAGTACTTC. This encodes CASSEFAVTGFLHEQYF.

On this clone itself: The identical CDR3 is also encoded by other nucleotide sequences in the sample. V usage is TRBV10-1 and J usage is TRBJ2-3, with D possibly called TRBD1 or TRBD2 (6 bases each). The germline gives CDR1 WNHNN, CDR2 SYGVQD (reference sequence). This CDR3 is built from 15 residues. V was cut by 2 bases and J by 2 bases, with 11 bases left in between. The CDR3 spells CASSEEGGPTDTQYF. DNA for the CDR3: TGCGCCAGCAGTGAGGAGGGGGGTCCCACAGATACGCAGTATTTT.

The V call is TRBV5-5, the J call TRBJ2-7; 7 bases line up with TRBD1. The junction had 8 bases not matched to a gene; V was cut back by 4 bases and J by 7 bases. This CDR3 spans 13 amino acids. Germline CDR1 is SGHKS and CDR2 is YYEKEE (reference sequence). The CDR3 loop is CASSILGQPEQYF. CDR3 nucleotides: TGTGCCAGCAGCATTCTGGGACAGCCGGAGCAGTACTTC.

The chain joins TRBV18 to TRBJ2-7; tentative D call: TRBD1 (6 bases). Trimming removed 3 bases from V and 0 bases from J, with 18 bases in between. Germline loops: CDR1 KGHSH, CDR2 LQKENI. The CDR3 length is 17 residues. DNA for the CDR3: TGTGCCAGCTCACCCCCCCTGCAGGGGCCGAGCTCCTACGAGCAGTACTTC. Translation: CASSPPLQGPSSYEQYF.

The V call is TRBV6-4, the J call TRBJ2-3, with D possibly matching TRBD2 (7 bases). Germline assignment: CDR1 MRHNA and CDR2 SNTAGT. V lost 2 bases and J 2 bases, leaving 11 bases between the germline ends. This CDR3 is 15 amino acids long. CDR3 residues: CASSDRGGATDTQYF. DNA for the CDR3: TGTGCCAGCAGTGACCGAGGGGGGGCCACAGATACGCAGTATTTT.

The V call is TRBV10-3, the J call TRBJ1-4; D is uncertain. The V and J ends lost 2 bases and 5 bases respectively, with 9 bases between them. The germline CDR1 and CDR2 sequences are ENHRY and SYGVKD. The CDR3 consists of 14 residues. CDR3 region: CAISEKLSNEKLFF. The DNA for the CDR3 is TGTGCCATCAGTGAGAAATTAAGCAATGAAAAACTGTTTTTT.

This clone appeared once. The identical CDR3 is also encoded by other nucleotide sequences in the sample. This chain links TRBV2 with TRBJ2-7; 7 nucleotides agree with TRBD2. This CDR3 region has 14 residues. Germline-derived CDR1 and CDR2 are SNHLY and FYNNEI. V lost 4 bases and J lost 0; bases outside the gene matches: 3. CDR3 coding DNA: TGTGCCAGCAGTGCGGGAGGATCCTCCTACGAGCAGTACTTC. It yields the protein CASSAGGSSYEQYF.

The CDR3 reads CASSYGPRSTDTQYF. The CDR3 bases are TGTGCCAGCAGTTATGGGCCCCGTAGCACAGATACGCAGTATTTT. The chain links TRBV6-5 to TRBJ2-3; D unclear. Trimming removed 3 bases at V and 0 bases at J, with 10 bases between. Germline V lookup: CDR1 MNHEY, CDR2 SVGAGI. CDR3 length equals 15 residues.

Here the CDR3 DNA reads TGTGCCATCACCCTTCGGACAGGTCCTGGAAACACCATATATTTT. Amino acid sequence: CAITLRTGPGNTIYF. V usage is TRBV10-3 and J usage is TRBJ1-3, with 7 nucleotides matching TRBD1. Per the germline V gene, CDR1 is ENHRY and CDR2 is SYGVKD. CDR3 length equals 15 residues. V lost 7 bases, J lost 2 bases, and 8 bases stayed unmatched.

The chain links TRBV7-3 to TRBJ2-3; D remains unclear. The CDR3 is 14 amino acids. Trimming shortened V by 3 bases and J by 8 bases, and 15 bases separated the two germline ends. Germline V gene sequence: CDR1 SGHTA, CDR2 FQGTGA. Here the CDR3 reads CASSFCVHQTTQYF. Written as DNA, the CDR3 is TGTGCCAGCAGCTTCTGCGTACACCAAACTACGCAGTATTTT. Full variable domain (rest looked up from reference TRBV7-3 and TRBJ2-3): GAGVSQTPSNKVTEKGKYVELRCDPISGHTALYWYRQSLGQGPEFLIYFQGTGAADDSGLPNDRFFAVRPEGSVSTLKIQRTERGDSAVYLCASSFCVHQTTQYFGPGTRLTVL.